One T cell receptor beta chain is described in this entry. The antigen remains undetermined. This sample is part of a study of CD8+CD57+ T cells in acquired aplastic anemia. As for the study in general: Sorted CD4+ and CD8+ cells yielded DNA averaging about 3.2 ug. Findings and caveats of the study: For CD8+ Simpson's diversity, patients and controls showed no significant difference.

Genomic DNA constituted the template upon which TCR beta VDJ and CDR3 profiling was performed. TCRdb ran MiXCR on the reads and lists one entry per CDR3 protein. Among 400,000 to 600,000 distinct CDR3 sequences listed, about a third were seen once. The authors sequenced patients whose flow cytometry had shown CD8+CD57+ cell expansion. J lost 0 bases, V lost 3 bases, and 1 base had no gene match. Germline V CDR1 and CDR2: MGHRA, YSYEKL. CDR3 length: 17 amino acids. The V call is TRBV4-1, the J call TRBJ1-6, with 11 bases fitting TRBD1. Sequences were obtained from sorted CD4+, CD8+, or CD8+CD57+ T cells (not recorded which) from PBMCs. The TCR comes from a human donor with aplastic anemia. CDR3 sequence: CASSQDRGRSYNSPLHF. CDR3 coding DNA: TGCGCCAGCAGCCAGGACAGGGGGCGCTCCTATAATTCACCCCTCCACTTT.